This entry features one T cell receptor (beta chain) sequence. Sequencing used immunoSEQ multiplex PCR; TCRdb keeps in-frame clones, though not all of them. The data hold tens of thousands of clones, with 96% observed a single time. The data stem from a study of technical replicates of blood from a few donors. Germline V gene lookup returns CDR1 SGDLS and CDR2 YYNGEE. The CDR3 runs to 14 residues. V was pared by 5 bases and J by 5 bases, with 16 bases between. The TCR comes from a human donor in good health. The sequenced sample consisted of T cells isolated from PBMCs. The rearrangement joins TRBV9 to TRBJ1-1; a possible D gene is TRBD1 (5 bases). In DNA form, the CDR3 reads TGTGCCAGCAGTTTTACCGGGGGGTCGACTGAAGCTTTCTTT. Encoded protein: CASSFTGGSTEAFF.